The sequence of this T cell receptor (beta chain) was determined in a study of blood T cells in healthy people across ages. Study observations and caveats: The lack of PBMC sorting stopped any conclusive naive versus antigen-experienced comparison.

Comment on this clonotype: Its antigen is still unknown. The junction differs from germline at one of its ends, possibly a read error.

Healthy Russian Caucasian donors spanned ages roughly 6 to 90 years. Every donor contributed roughly 10 milliliters of peripheral blood by blood draw. A J-beta primer mix and a sample-barcoded 5' primer were used in a second PCR of roughly 6 to 11 cycles. Each cDNA molecule received a tag from a template-switch adaptor that had 12 random nucleotides. TCRdb reprocessed the 5' RACE reads with MiXCR, giving one entry per CDR3 protein. The sample shows more than 800,000 distinct CDR3 sequences, less than 50% of them seen only once. The CDR3 has 14 amino acids. CDR1 is SGHRS and CDR2 is YFSETQ in the germline V gene.

The sequencing sample was made of blood. This rearrangement joins TRBV5-1 to TRBJ2-3; the D is unclear. The receptor was isolated from a woman in her sixties in good health. The DNA of the CDR3 is TGCGCCAGCAGCCCGACCCCCTCAGCAGATACGCCGTATTTT. Translating gives CASSPTPSADTPYF.